The 15 T cell receptor beta chains presented below share a single source sample, sequenced in a study of PD-1 blockade in classical Hodgkin lymphoma. The time point: newly diagnosed, previously untreated cHL patient sample. Magnetic negative selection was used to purify CD4+ T cells from PBMCs that had been thawed. Profiled with immunoSEQ multiplex PCR; TCRdb holds only in-frame clones, not every one. The sample has tens of thousands of clones; about 85% are singletons. Sample: CD4+ T cells from blood. Receptor source: a human donor with classical Hodgkin lymphoma.

The chain carries TRBV9 and TRBJ2-7; D is ambiguous. CDR3 size: 15 residues. CDR1 and CDR2 (germline): SGDLS, YYNGEE. Deletions cut 4 bases from V and 0 bases from J, with 14 bases between. The CDR3 DNA is TGTGCCAGCAGCCCTAACTCCAACCCCTCCTACGAGCAGTACTTC. Its translation: CASSPNSNPSYEQYF.

This chain links TRBV27 with TRBJ1-5; D unresolved. Germline CDR1 is MNHEY and CDR2 is SMNVEV (reference sequence). The CDR3 consists of 15 residues. V shed 5 bases and J shed 8 bases, with 19 bases lying between them. CDR3: CASSAREPSVEPQHF. CDR3 nucleotide sequence: TGTGCCAGCAGTGCGCGGGAGCCATCAGTAGAGCCCCAGCATTTT.

The chain has TRBV19 and TRBJ2-1, with TRBD1 identical over 7 bases. This CDR3 spans 14 amino acids. V was clipped by 6 bases and J by 2 bases; unmatched bases: 4. CDR1 and CDR2 from the germline V gene are LNHDA and SQIVND (reference sequence). DNA for the CDR3: TGTGCCAGTAGGGCGACAGGGACCTACAATGAGCAGTTCTTC. Translation: CASRATGTYNEQFF.

The chain employs TRBV5-1 and TRBJ2-5; D unresolved. Trimming removed 7 bases from V and 5 bases from J, with 24 bases in between. The CDR3 has 16 amino acids. CDR1 SGHRS and CDR2 YFSETQ come from the germline V gene. CDR3 amino acids: CASYNGDGPAWETQYF. For the CDR3, the DNA is TGCGCCAGCTATAATGGAGACGGACCGGCGTGGGAGACCCAGTACTTC.

V and J are TRBV5-1 and TRBJ2-2; TRBD2 matches at 13 bases. V gave up 5 bases and J gave up 6 bases; unmatched junction bases: 10. CDR1 and CDR2 (germline): SGHRS, YFSETQ. This CDR3 has 17 amino acids. Here the CDR3 reads CASRRLAGGMVPGELFF. For the CDR3, the DNA is TGCGCCAGCAGGAGACTAGCGGGAGGCATGGTCCCCGGGGAGCTGTTTTTT.

This rearrangement joins TRBV2 to TRBJ1-2, with unresolved D. The CDR3 loop spans 13 amino acids. Germline lookup yields CDR1 SNHLY and CDR2 FYNNEI. V lost 7 bases, J lost 8 bases, and 17 bases lay in between. CDR3 nucleotides: TGTGCCAGCACGGACCCTCCTAATCGAGGCTACACCTTC. Translation: CASTDPPNRGYTF.

This chain joins TRBV2 and TRBJ2-7; TRBD1 agrees at 10 bases. CDR1 and CDR2 (germline): SNHLY, FYNNEI. V shed 3 bases and J 0 bases; nucleotides not matched to a gene: 5. The CDR3 spans 16 residues. CDR3 in amino acids: CASSDDRGLVSYEQYF. The CDR3 coding sequence is TGTGCCAGCAGTGATGACAGGGGGCTTGTCTCCTACGAGCAGTACTTC.

This sequence joins TRBV12-2 and TRBJ1-4. TRBV12-2 is assigned pseudogene status. The CDR3 is 17 residues long. The CDR3 here is CASRLVIALDTHEKLFF. CDR3 nucleotides: TGTGCAAGTCGCTTAGTTATAGCGTTGGACACCCATGAAAAACTGTTTTTT.

The DNA for the CDR3 is TGCGCCAGCAGTACTAGCGGGATCTACAATGAGCAGTTCTTC. Translated: CASSTSGIYNEQFF. The V and J genes are TRBV10-1 and TRBJ2-1; the match to TRBD2 covers 10 bases. This CDR3 region has 14 residues. V gave up 5 bases and J gave up 3 bases; unmatched junction bases: 1. In germline, CDR1 is WNHNN, CDR2 SYGVQD (reference sequence).

The V and J genes are TRBV25-1 and TRBJ1-2; D not resolved. Between the trimmed V and J ends, which lost 6 bases and 7 bases, there was a span of 21 bases. This CDR3 spans 15 amino acids. From germline, CDR1 is MGHDK and CDR2 SYGVNS. CDR3 bases: TGTGCCAGCAGAGGCTCCTCGGGTACTGCGTTTGGCTACACCTTC. Translating it yields CASRGSSGTAFGYTF.

The chain is built from TRBV2 and TRBJ2-5; 10 bases line up with TRBD1. The CDR3 runs to 15 residues. V lost 3 bases to trimming and J lost 5 bases; unmatched junction nucleotides: 6. The germline gives CDR1 SNHLY, CDR2 FYNNEI. For the CDR3, the DNA is TGTGCCAGCAGTGATTGGGGGACAGGGGTCGAGACCCAGTACTTC. The encoded protein is CASSDWGTGVETQYF.

The chain has TRBV30 and TRBJ2-3, with 8 bases that match TRBD2. Per germline, CDR1 GTSNPN and CDR2 SVGIG (reference sequence). The CDR3 is 16 residues long. V shed 2 bases and J 0 bases; nucleotides not matched to a gene: 7. The CDR3 coding sequence is TGTGCCTGGAGTTGGGCTAGCGGGTCGAGCACAGATACGCAGTATTTT. Translated, it gives CAWSWASGSSTDTQYF.

The V call is TRBV4-1, the J call TRBJ2-1, with D tentatively TRBD1 (5 bases). Trimming removed 1 base from V and 10 bases from J, with 17 bases in between. This CDR3 has 15 residues. Germline CDR1 and CDR2: MGHRA and YSYEKL. The CDR3 DNA sequence: TGCGCCAGCAGCCAAGTTCAGGGAATCGGAACCGAGCAGTTCTTC. Translated, it gives CASSQVQGIGTEQFF.

This chain connects TRBV19 to TRBJ1-3; D ambiguous. CDR3 length: 14 amino acids. Trimming cost V 5 bases and J 0 bases, with 8 bases left between them. From germline, CDR1 is LNHDA and CDR2 SQIVND (reference sequence). CDR3 DNA sequence: TGTGCCAGTAGTTCATACATCTCTGGAAACACCATATATTTT. Translation: CASSSYISGNTIYF.

V and J are TRBV5-1 and TRBJ2-1; the D is unclear. The germline V and J ends were trimmed by 4 bases and 2 bases, with 13 bases remaining between them. CDR1 and CDR2 (germline): SGHRS, YFSETQ. There are 15 residues in the CDR3. CDR3 residues: CASSPSDFAYNEQFF. The CDR3, as DNA: TGCGCCAGCAGCCCCTCAGACTTCGCCTACAATGAGCAGTTCTTC.